Listed here are 2 T cell receptor beta chains from one sample, sequenced in a study of tumor T cells in aggressive B-cell lymphoma. Data came from immunoSEQ multiplex PCR; TCRdb stores just in-frame clones and leaves some out. The sample consists of some 10,000 clones, about 88% of them appearing once. What was sequenced was tumor tissue. All receptors come from an adult with diffuse large B cell lymphoma.

This clone is a singleton in its sample. The chain combines TRBV25-1 with TRBJ1-1; unclear D gene. CDR3 size: 13 residues. Trimming pared 3 bases from V and 0 bases from J, leaving 5 bases between. Germline V CDR1 and CDR2: MGHDK, SYGVNS. CDR3 residues: CASSEGVNTEAFF. DNA for the CDR3: TGTGCCAGCAGTGAGGGAGTGAACACTGAAGCTTTCTTT.

The J gene is TRBJ2-7, the V gene TRBV5-5; possibly TRBD1 for D (6 bases). The V end was cut by 4 bases, the J end by 0 bases, with 20 bases between. CDR3 length equals 17 residues. The germline V gene encodes CDR1 SGHKS and CDR2 YYEKEE (reference sequence). The CDR3 spells CASSTQVRLGASYEQYF. The DNA for the CDR3 is TGTGCCAGCAGCACCCAGGTTCGGTTGGGGGCCTCCTACGAGCAGTACTTC. Variable domain in full (rest from reference TRBV5-5 and TRBJ2-7): DAGVTQSPTHLIKTRGQQVTLRCSPISGHKSVSWYQQVLGQGPQFIFQYYEKEERGRGNFPDRFSARQFPNYSSELNVNALLLGDSALYLCASSTQVRLGASYEQYFGPGTRLTVT.